The present TCR beta chain was sequenced within a study of T cells in localized non-small cell lung cancer. Germline V gene lookup returns CDR1 LNHDA and CDR2 SQIVND (reference sequence). This CDR3 region has 15 residues. The junction had 7 bases not matched to a gene; V was cut back by 7 bases and J by 0 bases. Note on this clone: Its antigen is unknown.

The study's findings and limits: Owing to sequencing of a solitary tumor region, heterogeneity cannot be discounted. Longer overall survival was linked to higher blood T cell density. The greatest T cell clonality was found in uninvolved adjacent lung (higher than in tumor). Among the top 100 tumor clones, a median around 62 appeared in adjacent lung.

Clones were read by immunoSEQ multiplex PCR, and TCRdb kept only the in-frame ones, dropping some. This table has 15,000 to 20,000 clones, approximately 82% appearing once. This receptor was taken from a male donor aged 60 or over with stage III lung adenocarcinoma. The rearrangement uses TRBV19 and TRBJ2-7; TRBD1 matches 9 bases. Sequenced material: peripheral blood, taken before any cancer treatment. The CDR3 coding sequence is TGTGCCAGTAAGGACCAGGGACAGGGCTCCTACGAGCAGTACTTC. Protein sequence: CASKDQGQGSYEQYF.